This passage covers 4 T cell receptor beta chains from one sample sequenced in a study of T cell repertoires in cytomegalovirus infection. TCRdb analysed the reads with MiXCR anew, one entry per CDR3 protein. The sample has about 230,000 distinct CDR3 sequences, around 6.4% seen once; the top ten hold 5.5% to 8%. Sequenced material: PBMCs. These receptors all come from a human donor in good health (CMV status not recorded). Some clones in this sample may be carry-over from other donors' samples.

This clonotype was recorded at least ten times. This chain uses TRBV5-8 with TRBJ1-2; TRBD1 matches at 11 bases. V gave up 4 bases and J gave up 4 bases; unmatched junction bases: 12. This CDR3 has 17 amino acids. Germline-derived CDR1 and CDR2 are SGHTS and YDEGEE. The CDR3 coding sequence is TGTGCCAGCAGCGATTGGGACAGGGGGACGGCGGCCTATGGCTACACCTTC. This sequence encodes CASSDWDRGTAAYGYTF.

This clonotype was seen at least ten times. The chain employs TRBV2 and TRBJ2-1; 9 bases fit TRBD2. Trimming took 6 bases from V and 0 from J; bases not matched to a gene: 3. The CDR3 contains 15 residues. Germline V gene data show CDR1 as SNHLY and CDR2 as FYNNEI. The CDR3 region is CASRVSGGSYNEQFF. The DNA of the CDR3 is TGTGCCAGCAGGGTTAGCGGGGGCTCCTACAATGAGCAGTTCTTC.

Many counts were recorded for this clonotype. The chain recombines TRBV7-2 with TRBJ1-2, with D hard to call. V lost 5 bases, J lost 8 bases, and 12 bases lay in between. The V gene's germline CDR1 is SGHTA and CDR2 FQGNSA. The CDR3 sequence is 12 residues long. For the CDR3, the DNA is TGTGCCAGCAGCCCACTTGAGAGGGGCTACACCTTC. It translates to CASSPLERGYTF.

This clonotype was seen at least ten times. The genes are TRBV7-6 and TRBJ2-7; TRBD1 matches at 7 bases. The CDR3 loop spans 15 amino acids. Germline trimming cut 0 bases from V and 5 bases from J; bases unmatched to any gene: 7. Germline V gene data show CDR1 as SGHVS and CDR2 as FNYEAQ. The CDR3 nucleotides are TGTGCCAGCAGCTTAGCAGGGGGCGCTTCCCACGAGCAGTACTTC. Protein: CASSLAGGASHEQYF.